Each of the 25 T cell receptor beta chains below was sequenced from the same sample in a study of long-term antiretroviral therapy in people with HIV. Survey-level resolution applied to immunoSEQ assay v3.0. Measured with immunoSEQ multiplex PCR; TCRdb has only the in-frame clones, and not every one. The sample consists of tens of thousands of clones, approximately 79% of them appearing once. Material: unsorted PBMCs, obtained 1.5 years after starting antiretroviral therapy. The receptors come from a man between 18 and 35 years old with HIV.

The chain uses TRBV9 and TRBJ2-5, with 9 bases matching TRBD1. The trim removed 0 bases at V and 1 base at J, leaving 10 bases unmatched. Germline values: CDR1 SGDLS, CDR2 YYNGEE. This CDR3 comprises 18 residues. This CDR3 is CASSVGTGTGFSQETQYF. The CDR3 bases are TGTGCCAGCAGCGTAGGAACCGGGACAGGGTTCAGCCAAGAGACCCAGTACTTC.

The rearrangement joins TRBV20-1 to TRBJ2-3; D is unresolved. V dropped 8 bases and J dropped 0 bases, with 6 bases sitting between them. Germline V CDR1 and CDR2: DFQATT, SNEGSKA (reference sequence). The CDR3 covers 11 residues. CDR3 nucleotide sequence: TGCAGTTGGGGTAGCACAGATACGCAGTATTTT. It specifies CSWGSTDTQYF.

The rearrangement uses TRBV7-8 and TRBJ2-7; 8 positions match TRBD2. V lost 3 bases, J lost 4 bases, and 2 bases stayed unmatched. The CDR3 totals 13 residues. Germline V gives CDR1 SGHVS, CDR2 FQNEAQ. CDR3 DNA: TGTGCCAGCAGCTTCCAGCGGGAGTACGAGCAGTACTTC. Its translation: CASSFQREYEQYF.

The chain combines TRBV18 with TRBJ2-7; D not resolved. CDR1 and CDR2 (germline): KGHSH, LQKENI. The CDR3 contains 13 residues. Between the trimmed V and J ends, which lost 2 bases and 2 bases, there was a span of 7 bases. For the CDR3, the DNA is TGTGCCAGCTCACCAGTGGGGACCTACGAGCAGTACTTC. It yields the protein CASSPVGTYEQYF.

The chain joins TRBV7-8 to TRBJ2-7; D not resolved. The CDR3 has 13 residues. Germline CDR1 reads SGHVS; CDR2 reads FQNEAQ. V lost 0 bases to trimming and J lost 1 base, with 4 bases between them. CDR3 bases: TGTGCCAGCAGCTTAGCTGATTCCTACGAGCAGTACTTC. Translation: CASSLADSYEQYF.

This sequence joins TRBV10-3 and TRBJ1-2; D gene uncertain. Trimming shortened V by 6 bases and J by 4 bases, and 6 bases separated the two germline ends. There are 11 residues in the CDR3. The germline V gene encodes CDR1 ENHRY and CDR2 SYGVKD. The CDR3 DNA reads TGTGCCATCAGCCGCGCCTATGGCTACACCTTC. It codes for CAISRAYGYTF.

The count of this clone is one. The chain has TRBV27 and TRBJ1-1; no clear D gene. The CDR3 spans 8 residues. V dropped 6 bases and J dropped 8 bases, with 1 base sitting between them. Germline V lookup: CDR1 MNHEY, CDR2 SMNVEV (reference sequence). CDR3 loop: CASSEAFF. Here the CDR3 DNA reads TGTGCCAGCAGCGAAGCTTTCTTT.

This sequence joins TRBV5-1 and TRBJ2-7, with 11 bases fitting TRBD2. This CDR3 has 22 residues. J lost 0 bases, V lost 2 bases, and 22 bases had no gene match. Germline CDR1 reads SGHRS; CDR2 reads YFSETQ. The CDR3 sequence: CASSLSGAGGTSGRQTSYEQYF. The DNA of the CDR3 is TGCGCCAGCAGCTTATCTGGGGCAGGGGGCACTAGCGGGAGACAGACCTCCTACGAGCAGTACTTC.

This rearrangement joins TRBV7-2 to TRBJ2-7; TRBD1 matches 7 bases. The germline CDR1 and CDR2 sequences are SGHTA and FQGNSA. Trimming took 1 base from V and 5 from J; bases not matched to a gene: 14. This CDR3 region has 17 residues. The CDR3 bases are TGTGCCAGCAGCTTAGTTCCGACAGGGAACAGTGGAGACGAGCAGTACTTC. It is translated as CASSLVPTGNSGDEQYF.

The rearrangement links TRBV9 to TRBJ2-3; D perhaps matches TRBD1 (7 bases). This CDR3 contains 13 residues. Germline CDR1 SGDLS, CDR2 YYNGEE. V lost 2 bases, J lost 6 bases, and 10 bases lay in between. CDR3 protein: CASSVPGGDTQYF. The CDR3 DNA follows: TGTGCCAGCAGCGTCCCAGGGGGGGATACGCAGTATTTT.

The chain recombines TRBV5-4 with TRBJ2-3; 7 positions agree with TRBD2. The CDR3 sequence is 16 residues long. The V gene end was trimmed by 1 base and the J gene end by 2 bases; junction bases not matched to a gene: 7. In germline, CDR1 is SGHNT, CDR2 YYREEE (reference sequence). CDR3 region: CASSLMASGNTDTQYF. DNA of the CDR3: TGTGCCAGCAGCTTGATGGCTAGCGGAAACACAGATACGCAGTATTTT.

The rearrangement uses TRBV11-2 and TRBJ2-3; D unclear. CDR1 and CDR2 from the germline V gene are SGHAT and FQNNGV. The CDR3 has 11 amino acids. The V end was cut by 4 bases, the J end by 6 bases, with 5 bases between. The CDR3 loop is CASSSSDTQYF. The CDR3 nucleotides are TGTGCCAGCAGCTCATCCGATACGCAGTATTTT.

The J gene is TRBJ1-5, the V gene TRBV7-7; D may be TRBD1 (5 bases). The CDR3 is made up of 13 amino acids. Germline loops: CDR1 SSHAT, CDR2 FNYEAQ (reference sequence). Trimming cost V 5 bases and J 3 bases, with 8 bases left between them. In DNA form, the CDR3 reads TGTGCCAGCAGCCGGGACCTCAATCAGCCCCAGCATTTT. This codes for CASSRDLNQPQHF.

The rearrangement uses TRBV28 and TRBJ1-4; TRBD1 matches 9 bases. V was pared by 5 bases and J by 5 bases, with 6 bases of the junction left unmatched. Germline V gives CDR1 MDHEN, CDR2 SYDVKM. This CDR3 is built from 15 residues. Here the CDR3 DNA reads TGTGCCAGCAGTAGGATGGGACAGGGAAATGAAAAACTGTTTTTT. Translation: CASSRMGQGNEKLFF.

V and J are TRBV19 and TRBJ2-7; 7 nucleotides align to TRBD1. With 5 bases clipped from V and 3 bases from J, the junction kept 4 bases outside the gene matches. The length of the CDR3 is 13 residues. Germline-derived CDR1 and CDR2 are LNHDA and SQIVND (reference sequence). The DNA of the CDR3 is TGTGCCAGTAGTTACGGACAGGACTACGAGCAGTACTTC. It encodes CASSYGQDYEQYF.

The chain links TRBV7-9 to TRBJ1-5; no clear D gene. CDR1 and CDR2 from the germline V gene are SEHNR and FQNEAQ (reference sequence). With 3 bases removed from V and 4 bases from J, the gap between germline ends came to 4 bases. This CDR3 comprises 12 residues. CDR3 in amino acids: CASSFSNQPQHF. DNA for the CDR3: TGTGCCAGCAGCTTTTCGAATCAGCCCCAGCATTTT. Drawing the rest from reference TRBV7-9 and TRBJ1-5, the complete variable domain is DTGVSQNPRHKITKRGQNVTFRCDPISEHNRLYWYRQTLGQGPEFLTYFQNEAQLEKSRLLSDRFSAERPKGSFSTLEIQRTEQGDSAMYLCASSFSNQPQHFGDGTRLSIL.

The gene calls are TRBV2 and TRBJ2-1; D perhaps matches TRBD2 (6 bases). The CDR3 sequence is 14 residues long. The germline V and J ends were trimmed by 2 bases and 9 bases, with 14 bases remaining between them. Germline V gives CDR1 SNHLY, CDR2 FYNNEI. For the CDR3, the DNA is TGTGCCAGCAGTGAATCTCGCGGGAACGGTGAGCAGTTCTTC. Its translation is CASSESRGNGEQFF.

The chain couples TRBV7-2 to TRBJ1-5, with D unclear. V shed 0 bases and J shed 6 bases, with 12 bases lying between them. Per the germline V gene, CDR1 is SGHTA and CDR2 is FQGNSA. The CDR3 length is 15 residues. The CDR3 nucleotides are TGTGCCAGCAGCTTAGCCACGAACCTCCTTCAGCCCCAGCATTTT. Its protein is CASSLATNLLQPQHF.

This chain's CDR3 is CSAGKPGTGVWETQYF. In nucleotides, the CDR3 is TGCAGCGCTGGGAAGCCGGGGACAGGGGTTTGGGAGACCCAGTACTTC. The chain combines TRBV29-1 with TRBJ2-5, with 10 bases that match TRBD1. Trimming at V came to 7 bases and at J to 5 bases, leaving 16 bases not matched to a gene. The CDR3 consists of 16 residues. Germline CDR1 reads SQVTM; CDR2 reads ANQGSEA.

The chain recombines TRBV5-4 with TRBJ2-1; D gene uncertain. The CDR3 has 12 amino acids. V was trimmed by 4 bases and J by 6 bases, leaving 8 bases between them. CDR1 is SGHNT and CDR2 is YYREEE in the germline V gene (reference sequence). The CDR3 spells CASSHTSNEQFF. Here the CDR3 DNA reads TGTGCCAGCAGCCATACGTCCAATGAGCAGTTCTTC.

About this clone itself: The sample has other DNA sequences that encode this CDR3 too. V gene TRBV6-5 combines with J gene TRBJ2-2; TRBD2 might be the D (5 bases). This CDR3 has 12 residues. The germline V gene has CDR1 MNHEY and CDR2 SVGAGI. V was cut by 5 bases and J by 4 bases, with 5 bases left in between. CDR3 in amino acids: CASSRGTGELFF. CDR3 bases: TGTGCCAGCAGTCGGGGCACCGGGGAGCTGTTTTTT.

The sample holds a few counts of this clone. The J gene is TRBJ1-1, the V gene TRBV19; D possibly corresponds to TRBD1 (6 bases). CDR1 and CDR2 from the germline V gene are LNHDA and SQIVND (reference sequence). The CDR3 loop spans 14 amino acids. Trimming removed 6 bases at V and 1 base at J, with 12 bases between. CDR3 sequence (DNA): TGTGCCAGTAGCGCCGACAGGTCGAACACTGAAGCTTTCTTT. This codes for CASSADRSNTEAFF.

The CDR3 DNA sequence: TGTGCCAGCAGCGCGGGGGGGAAGCAGTACTTC. Translated, it gives CASSAGGKQYF. The J gene is TRBJ2-7, the V gene TRBV9; 8 bases align to TRBD2. V trimming: 3 bases; J trimming: 8 bases; junction bases outside the gene matches: 1. The CDR3 is 11 amino acids. Germline CDR1 and CDR2: SGDLS and YYNGEE.

The chain uses TRBV4-1 and TRBJ1-1, with 10 bases identical to TRBD1. CDR1 and CDR2 from the germline V gene are MGHRA and YSYEKL. This CDR3 spans 16 amino acids. V lost 0 bases, J lost 6 bases, and 7 bases stayed unmatched. The CDR3 region has the DNA TGCGCCAGCAGCCAAGAGGGTGACAGGGGGCTAGCTGAAGCTTTCTTT. Its translation is CASSQEGDRGLAEAFF.

This clone was seen a handful of times. This sample includes further DNA sequences coding for the same CDR3. This chain connects TRBV6-1 to TRBJ1-2; no clear D gene. CDR1 is MNHNS and CDR2 is SASEGT in the germline V gene. With 4 bases removed from V and 3 bases from J, the gap between germline ends came to 9 bases. The CDR3 extends over 13 amino acids. For the CDR3, the DNA is TGTGCCAGCAGTGGAACACCCGACTATGGCTACACCTTC. Translation gives CASSGTPDYGYTF.